Shown below are 30 T cell receptor beta chains from a single sample sequenced in a study of blood T cell repertoires in COVID-19. Sequenced by immunoSEQ multiplex PCR; TCRdb stores in-frame clones only, minus some. This table has about 56,000 clones, around 90% appearing once. The sequencing input was peripheral blood. The receptors stem from a human donor in a cohort sampled during active COVID-19.

This clone was seen a handful of times. Here the CDR3 DNA reads TGTGCCAGCACCGGGACAGTTCTCCAGCCCCAGCATTTT. Residues: CASTGTVLQPQHF. The chain couples TRBV2 to TRBJ1-5; TRBD1 matches 7 bases. The germline gives CDR1 SNHLY, CDR2 FYNNEI. This CDR3 has 13 residues. The trim removed 7 bases at V and 7 bases at J, leaving 7 bases unmatched.

This chain connects TRBV4-2 to TRBJ1-6; 10 nucleotides align to TRBD1. The CDR3 covers 18 residues. The germline V gene encodes CDR1 LGHNA and CDR2 YNFKEQ. The V and J ends lost 1 base and 0 bases, in that order; junction bases with no gene match: 3. CDR3 amino acids: CASSQAGQGSSYNSPLHF. The CDR3 DNA reads TGTGCCAGCAGCCAAGCGGGACAGGGGAGCTCCTATAATTCACCCCTCCACTTT.

The CDR3 protein is CASSPTSSYEQYF. The CDR3 DNA is TGTGCCAGCAGTCCCACGAGCTCCTACGAGCAGTACTTC. The chain carries TRBV6-2 or TRBV6-3 and TRBJ2-7; D uncertain. Germline V gene data show CDR1 as MNHEY and CDR2 as SVGEGT. Trimming removed 5 bases at V and 0 bases at J, with 8 bases between. CDR3 size: 13 residues.

The chain joins TRBV19 to TRBJ1-1; the match to TRBD1 covers 7 bases. CDR1 LNHDA and CDR2 SQIVND come from the germline V gene (reference sequence). The trim removed 7 bases at V and 2 bases at J, leaving 4 bases unmatched. This CDR3 has 13 residues. CDR3 sequence: CASKGADNTEAFF. As DNA, the CDR3 is TGTGCCAGTAAGGGGGCCGATAACACTGAAGCTTTCTTT.

The rearrangement links TRBV6-4 to TRBJ2-2; TRBD2 aligns across 13 bases. The germline V gene encodes CDR1 MRHNA and CDR2 SNTAGT. This CDR3 is built from 19 residues. After removal of 4 bases from V and 0 bases from J, the junction contained 8 bases not matched to a gene. The CDR3: CASSAHRLAGGPNTGELFF. CDR3 sequence (DNA): TGTGCCAGCAGTGCCCACCGACTAGCGGGGGGCCCGAACACCGGGGAGCTGTTTTTT.

This clone has a single count. The gene calls are TRBV5-5 and TRBJ2-3; perhaps TRBD2 as D (6 bases). The germline V gene encodes CDR1 SGHKS and CDR2 YYEKEE (reference sequence). The CDR3 has 15 residues. With 4 bases removed from V and 4 bases from J, the gap between germline ends came to 16 bases. As DNA, the CDR3 is TGTGCCAGCAGCCCGTCTCCGGGACTGTCAGATACGCAGTATTTT. This translates into CASSPSPGLSDTQYF.

The J gene is TRBJ1-1, the V gene TRBV7-2; D possibly corresponds to TRBD1 (5 bases). Germline CDR1 SGHTA, CDR2 FQGNSA. The CDR3 consists of 12 residues. The germline V and J ends were trimmed by 7 bases and 7 bases, with 13 bases remaining between them. The CDR3 here is CASTPQGDEAFF. The DNA of the CDR3 is TGTGCCAGCACCCCCCAAGGGGATGAAGCTTTCTTT.

The J gene is TRBJ2-1, the V gene TRBV19, with 14 bases that match TRBD2. Germline CDR1 LNHDA, CDR2 SQIVND (reference sequence). This CDR3 has 18 amino acids. The junction had 8 bases not matched to a gene; V was cut back by 1 base and J by 6 bases. This CDR3 is CASSIGKGLAGVPNEQFF. Here the CDR3 DNA reads TGTGCCAGTAGTATAGGAAAGGGACTAGCGGGGGTCCCCAATGAGCAGTTCTTC.

The chain links TRBV5-4 to TRBJ1-2, with TRBD1 matching 9 bases. V gave up 4 bases and J gave up 4 bases; unmatched junction bases: 8. The CDR3 has 15 amino acids. CDR1 and CDR2 from the germline V gene are SGHNT and YYREEE (reference sequence). Here the CDR3 DNA reads TGTGCCAGCAGCAATGGACAGGGGTCTATCTATGGCTACACCTTC. Translation: CASSNGQGSIYGYTF. Combining the CDR3 with reference TRBV5-4 and TRBJ1-2 gives the whole variable domain ETGVTQSPTHLIKTRGQQVTLRCSSQSGHNTVSWYQQALGQGPQFIFQYYREEENGRGNFPPRFSGLQFPNYSSELNVNALELDDSALYLCASSNGQGSIYGYTFGSGTRLTVV.

This chain connects TRBV7-2 to TRBJ1-2, with TRBD1 matching 7 bases. With V trimmed by 5 bases and J by 2 bases, 11 bases remained unmatched. This CDR3 region has 16 residues. The germline CDR1 and CDR2 sequences are SGHTA and FQGNSA. The CDR3 loop is CASSTRGRGQNYGYTF. The DNA of the CDR3 is TGTGCCAGCAGCACGAGGGGGCGGGGTCAGAACTATGGCTACACCTTC. Full variable domain (rest looked up from reference TRBV7-2 and TRBJ1-2): GAGVSQSPSNKVTEKGKDVELRCDPISGHTALYWYRQSLGQGLEFLIYFQGNSAPDKSGLPSDRFSAERTGGSVSTLTIQRTQQEDSAVYLCASSTRGRGQNYGYTFGSGTRLTVV.

The chain joins TRBV10-2 to TRBJ1-1; D not resolved. The V end lost 3 bases, the J end lost 1 base, and 15 bases lay between the germline ends. CDR1 is WSHSY, CDR2 SAAADI, per germline. CDR3 length equals 16 residues. Here the CDR3 DNA reads TGCGCCAGCAGTGACGCCCCCCAGGCTTCGAACACTGAAGCTTTCTTT. Translated: CASSDAPQASNTEAFF.

The chain joins TRBV28 to TRBJ1-4, with D unresolved. Germline lookup yields CDR1 MDHEN and CDR2 SYDVKM. The CDR3 extends over 11 amino acids. V lost 2 bases, J lost 15 bases, and 10 bases lay in between. CDR3 DNA: TGTGCCAGCAGTTTAAGGCGGACTATGTTTTTT. Amino acids: CASSLRRTMFF.

The chain recombines TRBV7-9 with TRBJ2-7; the match to TRBD1 covers 8 bases. The CDR3 totals 17 residues. Germline V gene sequence: CDR1 SEHNR, CDR2 FQNEAQ (reference sequence). J gave up 0 bases and V 5 bases, and 12 bases lay outside the gene matches. CDR3 DNA: TGTGCCAGCAGCCACCGGACAGGGAAGGCCAGCTCCTACGAGCAGTACTTC. Amino acids: CASSHRTGKASSYEQYF. Full variable domain (missing parts from reference TRBV7-9 and TRBJ2-7): DTGVSQNPRHKITKRGQNVTFRCDPISEHNRLYWYRQTLGQGPEFLTYFQNEAQLEKSRLLSDRFSAERPKGSFSTLEIQRTEQGDSAMYLCASSHRTGKASSYEQYFGPGTRLTVT.

The rearrangement joins TRBV6-7 to TRBJ2-6; the match to TRBD1 covers 9 bases. TRBV6-7 is reported as an ORF; its role is uncertain. The length of the CDR3 is 17 residues. V shed 6 bases and J 4 bases; nucleotides not matched to a gene: 10. The CDR3 DNA follows: TGTGCCAGCAGCCCGGACAGGGGTGCCCCCGGGGCCAACGTCCTGACTTTC. Its translation is CASSPDRGAPGANVLTF.

V is TRBV27 and J is TRBJ1-2, with D uncertain. CDR1 is MNHEY, CDR2 SMNVEV, per germline (reference sequence). There are 13 residues in the CDR3. The germline V and J ends were trimmed by 2 bases and 3 bases, with 7 bases remaining between them. CDR3 in amino acids: CASSLNGYYGYTF. Written as DNA, the CDR3 is TGTGCCAGCAGTTTAAACGGGTACTATGGCTACACCTTC.

The CDR3 spells CASSPPRGGNSGNTIYF. The CDR3 DNA reads TGCGCCAGCAGCCCCCCTCGAGGGGGAAACTCTGGAAACACCATATATTTT. The chain uses TRBV4-1 and TRBJ1-3; D is possibly TRBD1 (6 bases). From germline, CDR1 is MGHRA and CDR2 YSYEKL. The CDR3 has 17 residues. The V end was cut by 4 bases, the J end by 0 bases, with 16 bases between.

The rearrangement uses TRBV3-1 (or the pseudogene TRBV3-2) and TRBJ1-1, with 8 positions matching TRBD1. The germline CDR1 and CDR2 sequences are LGHDT and YNNKEL (reference sequence). Trimming took 2 bases from V and 7 from J; bases not matched to a gene: 9. The CDR3 consists of 15 residues. CDR3 sequence reads: CASSQTGTGYFEAFF. CDR3 DNA: TGTGCCAGCAGCCAAACCGGGACAGGATATTTTGAAGCTTTCTTT.

The chain has TRBV4-3 and TRBJ1-6; D gene uncertain. The germline V and J ends were trimmed by 3 bases and 8 bases, with 14 bases remaining between them. This CDR3 contains 15 residues. Germline CDR1 and CDR2: LGHNA and YSLEER. CDR3 coding DNA: TGCGCCAGCAGCCAGGACCGACTAAAATATTCACCCCTCCACTTT. Encoded protein: CASSQDRLKYSPLHF.

This chain connects TRBV7-2 to TRBJ2-7; TRBD1 aligns across 7 bases. The CDR3 has 14 residues. Germline-derived CDR1 and CDR2 are SGHTA and FQGNSA. J gave up 2 bases and V 5 bases, and 6 bases lay outside the gene matches. As DNA, the CDR3 is TGTGCCAGCAGCCAACAAGGACAGGCCTACGAGCAGTACTTC. Its translation: CASSQQGQAYEQYF.

V usage is TRBV7-2 and J usage is TRBJ2-5; 8 nucleotides agree with TRBD1. The CDR3 loop spans 14 amino acids. The J segment lost 9 bases and the V segment lost 4 bases, leaving 10 bases of the junction unmatched. The germline gives CDR1 SGHTA, CDR2 FQGNSA. The CDR3 region has the DNA TGTGCCAGCAGCTCAACAGGACAGGGTTTATCCCAGTACTTC. Amino acid sequence: CASSSTGQGLSQYF.

The chain couples TRBV7-2 to TRBJ2-3; D may be TRBD1 (5 bases). The germline V gene encodes CDR1 SGHTA and CDR2 FQGNSA. The V end lost 3 bases, the J end lost 4 bases, and 20 bases lay between the germline ends. The CDR3 totals 17 residues. CDR3 protein: CASSFSWGGACPDTQYF. The CDR3 bases are TGTGCCAGCAGCTTTAGTTGGGGTGGGGCCTGCCCAGATACGCAGTATTTT.

The chain uses TRBV19 and TRBJ2-3; the D gene is possibly TRBD1 (5 bases). With 7 bases removed from V and 3 bases from J, the gap between germline ends came to 11 bases. Germline lookup yields CDR1 LNHDA and CDR2 SQIVND (reference sequence). CDR3 length: 13 residues. The CDR3: CASTSRGTDTQYF. DNA for the CDR3: TGTGCCAGTACCTCAAGGGGAACAGATACGCAGTATTTT.

This chain uses TRBV3-1 (or the pseudogene TRBV3-2) with TRBJ2-1; D uncertain. Germline V gene lookup returns CDR1 LGHDT and CDR2 YNNKEL (reference sequence). V was trimmed by 1 base and J by 4 bases, leaving 5 bases between them. This CDR3 is 13 amino acids long. The CDR3, as DNA: TGTGCCAGCAGCCAAGGAGGTTACAATGAGCAGTTCTTC. This gives the protein CASSQGGYNEQFF.

The rearrangement uses TRBV4-1 and TRBJ1-4; 7 bases align to TRBD1. Germline CDR1 MGHRA, CDR2 YSYEKL. This CDR3 is built from 17 residues. J lost 0 bases, V lost 4 bases, and 8 bases had no gene match. Here the CDR3 DNA reads TGCGCCAGCAGCCTGGAGACAGGGACCCCAACTAATGAAAAACTGTTTTTT. It translates to CASSLETGTPTNEKLFF.

J is TRBJ1-6 and V is TRBV7-8; 9 bases fit TRBD1. With 3 bases clipped from V and 7 bases from J, the junction kept 4 bases outside the gene matches. CDR3 length equals 15 residues. Per the germline V gene, CDR1 is SGHVS and CDR2 is FQNEAQ. The CDR3 region is CASSFTGGGNSPLHF. Written as DNA, the CDR3 is TGTGCCAGCAGCTTTACAGGGGGCGGAAATTCACCCCTCCACTTT.

CDR3 loop: CASSLVLTDKAQANTGELFF. The CDR3 coding sequence is TGTGCCAGCAGCTTAGTGCTGACCGACAAGGCCCAGGCGAACACCGGGGAGCTGTTTTTT. The chain joins TRBV7-6 to TRBJ2-2; unclear D gene. The CDR3 is 20 amino acids. The V end lost 1 base, the J end lost 0 bases, and 21 bases lay between the germline ends. From germline, CDR1 is SGHVS and CDR2 FNYEAQ.

The chain joins TRBV30 to TRBJ2-5; D might be TRBD2 (5 bases). Germline-derived CDR1 and CDR2 are GTSNPN and SVGIG (reference sequence). CDR3 size: 15 residues. The V and J ends lost 0 bases and 3 bases respectively, with 14 bases between them. In DNA, the CDR3 is TGTGCCTGGAGTGTAATTCGAGGAGCGGAAGAGACCCAGTACTTC. Its translation: CAWSVIRGAEETQYF.

J is TRBJ2-3 and V is TRBV5-4; 11 nucleotides align to TRBD1. The V segment lost 5 bases and the J segment 6 bases; nucleotides outside the gene matches: 8. The CDR3 has 15 amino acids. Germline V CDR1 and CDR2: SGHNT, YYREEE (reference sequence). The CDR3 is CASSWPGQGGDTQYF. CDR3 sequence (DNA): TGTGCCAGCAGTTGGCCGGGACAGGGGGGGGATACGCAGTATTTT.

The chain carries TRBV24-1 and TRBJ2-5; maybe TRBD1 (5 bases). Trimming took 3 bases from V and 5 from J, leaving 12 bases between them. CDR1 and CDR2 (germline): KGHDR, SFDVKD. The CDR3 is 14 residues long. In nucleotides, the CDR3 is TGTGCCACCAGTGATCAGACAGTACAGGAGACCCAGTACTTC. It codes for CATSDQTVQETQYF.

J is TRBJ2-3 and V is TRBV15; D call uncertain. The CDR3 is 14 amino acids. Germline-derived CDR1 and CDR2 are LNHNV and YYDKDF (reference sequence). V dropped 0 bases and J dropped 3 bases, with 7 bases sitting between them. CDR3 nucleotide sequence: TGTGCCACCAGCAGAGATGACGGGACAGATACGCAGTATTTT. It encodes CATSRDDGTDTQYF.